The present T cell receptor beta chain was sequenced within a study of T cell changes during pregnancy in multiple sclerosis. TCRdb's table, derived via immunoSEQ multiplex PCR, lists solely in-frame clones and lacks some. The table includes around 100,000 clones, about 94% detected once. With 4 bases clipped from V and 1 base from J, the junction kept 5 bases outside the gene matches. CDR3 length: 14 residues. Germline CDR1 GTSNPN, CDR2 SVGIG (reference sequence). Specimen: peripheral blood, collected in the third trimester of pregnancy. V usage is TRBV30 and J usage is TRBJ1-1; 8 bases line up with TRBD1. The TCR was taken from a female donor with multiple sclerosis, enrolled in a pregnancy study. The CDR3 loop reads CAWIGTGANTEAFF. DNA of the CDR3: TGTGCCTGGATTGGGACAGGCGCGAACACTGAAGCTTTCTTT.